These 14 T cell receptor beta chains originate from one sample sequenced in a study of blood T cells in healthy people across ages. For the second PCR, which ran for 7 to 11 cycles, a sample-barcoded 5' primer and a J-beta primer mix were used. Each CDR3 protein is one row after TCRdb ran MiXCR on the 5' RACE reads. The table lists hundreds of thousands of distinct CDR3 sequences, roughly 34% of them singletons. Sequencing was done on a sample of blood. The receptors here all came from a man younger than 30 in good health.

Note on this clonotype: A much larger clone lies a single base off, so this may be a read error. The chain combines TRBV7-2 with TRBJ1-2; D not resolved. The CDR3 consists of 13 residues. In germline, CDR1 is SGHTA, CDR2 FQGNSA. With 5 bases removed from V and 4 bases from J, the gap between germline ends came to 11 bases. CDR3 sequence reads: CASSPDTIYGYTF. The CDR3 coding sequence is TGTGCCAGCAGCCCCGATACCATCTATGGCTACACCTTC.

V is TRBV11-3 and J is TRBJ2-2; 8 positions match TRBD2. This CDR3 contains 15 residues. V trimming: 5 bases; J trimming: 5 bases; junction bases outside the gene matches: 7. Germline V gives CDR1 SGHNT, CDR2 YENEEA. The CDR3 nucleotides read TGTGCCAGCAGCAAGGGACTAGGTGGAACCGGGGAGCTGTTTTTT. Its protein product is CASSKGLGGTGELFF.

The chain couples TRBV6-2 or TRBV6-3 to TRBJ2-1; weak D call: TRBD2 (5 bases). Looked up from germline, CDR1 is MNHEY and CDR2 is SVGEGT. V lost 5 bases and J 9 bases, leaving 20 bases between the germline ends. The CDR3 loop spans 15 amino acids. The CDR3 sequence is CASSTHSRVLGEQFF. In nucleotides, the CDR3 is TGTGCCAGCAGTACCCATTCGCGGGTTTTGGGTGAGCAGTTCTTC.

The rearrangement uses TRBV6-7 and TRBJ2-1; 10 nucleotides line up with TRBD1. TRBV6-7 is assigned to the ORF class and has an uncertain function. The CDR3 extends over 16 amino acids. The ends lost 4 bases at V and 1 base at J; junction bases unmatched: 4. DNA of the CDR3: TGTGCCAGCAGTTCCAGGGGACAGGGGTCCTACAATGAGCAGTTCTTC. This codes for CASSSRGQGSYNEQFF.

Worth noting for this clonotype: With a much larger clone just one base away, this may be a read error. The genes are TRBV4-3 and TRBJ1-2; D gene uncertain. Per germline, CDR1 LGHNA and CDR2 YSLEER. This CDR3 has 13 residues. Trimming removed 4 bases at V and 4 bases at J, with 10 bases between. CDR3 nucleotide sequence: TGCGCCAGCAGCCGGTCCTCTAGCTATGGCTACACCTTC. Its translation: CASSRSSSYGYTF.

This clonotype was seen more than once but under ten times. V is TRBV4-3 and J is TRBJ2-3; TRBD2 agrees at 10 bases. CDR3 length equals 16 residues. Per germline, CDR1 LGHNA and CDR2 YSLEER. V lost 4 bases and J lost 4; bases outside the gene matches: 8. The DNA of the CDR3 is TGCGCCAGCAGCCGGGAGCGGGGGGGCGGTGCAGATACGCAGTATTTT. As protein: CASSRERGGGADTQYF.

The chain joins TRBV6-1 to TRBJ1-5; 7 nucleotides agree with TRBD1. V gave up 5 bases and J gave up 0 bases; unmatched junction bases: 7. The CDR3 extends over 16 amino acids. Germline values: CDR1 MNHNS, CDR2 SASEGT. CDR3 sequence reads: CASSWDRRNSNQPQHF. The CDR3 bases are TGTGCCAGCAGTTGGGACAGAAGAAATAGCAATCAGCCCCAGCATTTT.

This clonotype was counted at least ten times. The chain joins TRBV5-1 to TRBJ1-4; D is possibly TRBD1 (5 bases). Germline-derived CDR1 and CDR2 are SGHRS and YFSETQ. V lost 0 bases and J lost 0, with 6 bases in between. The CDR3 is made up of 15 amino acids. The CDR3 loop is CASSLDRTTNEKLFF. CDR3 coding DNA: TGCGCCAGCAGCTTGGACAGGACAACTAATGAAAAACTGTTTTTT.

This clonotype has only a few counts. The genes are TRBV29-1 and TRBJ2-1, with TRBD2 as a possible D gene (6 bases). In germline, CDR1 is SQVTM, CDR2 ANQGSEA. This CDR3 has 17 amino acids. Trimming removed 0 bases at V and 1 base at J, with 16 bases between. The CDR3 DNA follows: TGCAGCGTTGAAGATCGGGTTTGGCGGGAATCCTACAATGAGCAGTTCTTC. This encodes CSVEDRVWRESYNEQFF.

The chain combines TRBV12-3 or TRBV12-4 with TRBJ1-5, with D hard to call. The CDR3 is 15 amino acids. V was clipped by 5 bases and J by 2 bases, with 13 bases between them. The CDR3: CASSARSVGNQPQHF. The CDR3 DNA sequence: TGTGCCAGCAGTGCCCGGAGCGTTGGCAATCAGCCCCAGCATTTT.

The rearrangement links TRBV7-3 to TRBJ2-5, with TRBD2 matching 8 bases. Germline V gene sequence: CDR1 SGHTA, CDR2 FQGTGA. The CDR3 is made up of 16 amino acids. With V trimmed by 5 bases and J by 11 bases, 19 bases remained unmatched. The CDR3 DNA follows: TGTGCCAGCAGCCCGGATCTGCGGGGGGTCTACAATGAGCAGTACTTC. Residues: CASSPDLRGVYNEQYF.

The J gene is TRBJ1-4, the V gene TRBV12-5; perhaps TRBD1 as D (5 bases). This CDR3 spans 18 amino acids. Trimming stripped 4 bases from V and 6 bases from J, with 24 bases between. The germline V gene encodes CDR1 LGHNT and CDR2 FRNRAP. CDR3 residues: CASGSSYGSGRADEKLFF. The CDR3, as DNA: TGTGCTAGTGGTTCTTCATACGGGTCAGGGAGGGCCGATGAAAAACTGTTTTTT.

This clonotype has just a few counts. The rearrangement links TRBV18 to TRBJ2-3; 10 nucleotides agree with TRBD1. V was pared by 1 base and J by 3 bases, with 4 bases of the junction left unmatched. Germline V CDR1 and CDR2: KGHSH, LQKENI. The CDR3 has 16 residues. CDR3 coding DNA: TGTGCCAGCTCACCACGGACAGGGGGGGCGACAGATACGCAGTATTTT. As protein: CASSPRTGGATDTQYF.

The rearrangement joins TRBV4-2 to TRBJ1-2, with 9 bases that match TRBD1. This CDR3 region has 17 residues. Germline lookup yields CDR1 LGHNA and CDR2 YNFKEQ. V shed 0 bases, J shed 8 bases, and the junction held 13 bases outside the gene matches. CDR3 nucleotide sequence: TGTGCCAGCAGCCAAGATTGGCAGAACAGGGGGCCGAGCGGCTACACCTTC. It is translated as CASSQDWQNRGPSGYTF.